The sequence of this TCR beta chain was determined in a study of T cell responses to AZD1222 COVID-19 vaccine. Produced via immunoSEQ multiplex PCR; TCRdb's table is partial and in-frame only. The repertoire has about 93,000 clones, roughly nine tenths of them found once; the top ten carry about 2.4%. For this clone: Antigen specificity is unknown.

From germline, CDR1 is SGHTA and CDR2 FQGNSA. V dropped 5 bases and J dropped 6 bases, with 17 bases sitting between them. The CDR3 has 15 amino acids. Study results and limitations: Baseline seropositivity occurred in only six AZD1222 recipients.

Sequenced here: peripheral blood, sampled 28 days after the second AZD1222 dose. This TCR was sampled from an adult who received the AZD1222 COVID-19 vaccine. The genes are TRBV7-2 and TRBJ1-5; TRBD1 might be the D (6 bases). CDR3 in amino acids: CASSPPQGPSQPQHF. As DNA, the CDR3 is TGTGCCAGCAGCCCACCTCAGGGGCCCAGTCAGCCCCAGCATTTT.